Below, one T cell receptor (beta chain) is given with its context. Its antigen is still unknown. Using immunoSEQ multiplex PCR, the repertoire was profiled, and TCRdb retains in-frame clones only, with some absent. The sample lists fewer than 200,000 clones, about 92% seen once, with around 4.4% in the top ten. This sample is part of a study of T cell responses to AZD1222 COVID-19 vaccine. General study points: Reportedly, nearly half of unique spike TCRs recognized epitopes outside B.1.351/B.1.1.7 mutations. CD4 TCRs covered the whole spike, strongest at regions 160-218 and 743-854. Baseline serology detected seropositivity in only six AZD1222 recipients. The donor group comprised mostly white British people and more females; the analysis possibly underestimated clonal diversity.

V was shortened by 0 bases and J by 0 bases, with 12 bases between the two germline ends. The CDR3 runs to 16 residues. CDR1 LGHNA and CDR2 YSLEER come from the germline V gene. This chain connects TRBV4-3 to TRBJ2-7; D may be TRBD1 (6 bases). The sequence came from an adult in good health. The sequenced sample was peripheral blood, obtained on day 0 of MenACWY control vaccination. The CDR3, as DNA: TGCGCCAGCAGCCAAGAGAGGGACACACTCTCCTACGAGCAGTACTTC. Amino acid sequence: CASSQERDTLSYEQYF.